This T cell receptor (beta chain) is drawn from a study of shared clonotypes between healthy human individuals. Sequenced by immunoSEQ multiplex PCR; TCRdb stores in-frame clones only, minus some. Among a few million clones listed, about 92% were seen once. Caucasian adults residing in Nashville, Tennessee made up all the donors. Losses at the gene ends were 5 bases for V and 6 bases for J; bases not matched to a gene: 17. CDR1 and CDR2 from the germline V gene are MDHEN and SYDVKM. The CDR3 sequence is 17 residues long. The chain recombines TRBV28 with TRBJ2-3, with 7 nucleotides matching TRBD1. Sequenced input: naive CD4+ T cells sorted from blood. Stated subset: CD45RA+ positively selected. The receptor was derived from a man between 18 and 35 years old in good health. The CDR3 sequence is CASSPEDRVIGSDTQYF. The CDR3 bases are TGTGCCAGCAGTCCAGAAGACAGGGTCATAGGGTCCGATACGCAGTATTTT.